This TCR beta chain was captured by sequencing in a study of T-cell reconstitution after alpha-beta-depleted transplantation in children. Researchers prepared the TCRbeta library using unique molecular identifiers, the study reports. TCRdb analysed the PCR reads with MiXCR anew, one entry per CDR3 protein. The sample carries a few hundred thousand distinct CDR3 sequences, 9.9% recorded once. Germline V gives CDR1 SGHRS, CDR2 YFSETQ. The CDR3 loop spans 16 amino acids. The V and J ends lost 0 bases and 5 bases, in that order; junction bases with no gene match: 8. At least ten counts were recorded for this clonotype.

The receptor's source is a human donor who donated a stem cell graft to a child with SCID. The material was PBMCs from the stem cell graft donor, obtained from the stem cell graft. J is TRBJ2-3 and V is TRBV5-1, with 8 nucleotides matching TRBD2. The CDR3 sequence: CASSLDLRLAGDTQYF. The CDR3 DNA reads as TGCGCCAGCAGCTTGGATTTGAGGCTAGCGGGAGATACGCAGTATTTT.